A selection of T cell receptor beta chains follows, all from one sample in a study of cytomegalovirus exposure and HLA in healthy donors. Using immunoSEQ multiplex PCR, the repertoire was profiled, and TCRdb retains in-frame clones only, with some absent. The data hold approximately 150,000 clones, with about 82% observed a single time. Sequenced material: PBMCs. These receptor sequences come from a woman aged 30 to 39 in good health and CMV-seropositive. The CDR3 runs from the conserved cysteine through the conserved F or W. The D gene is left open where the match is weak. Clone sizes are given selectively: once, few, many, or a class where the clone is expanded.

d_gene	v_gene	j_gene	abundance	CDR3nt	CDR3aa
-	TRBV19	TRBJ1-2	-	TGTGCCAGTAGCCCTCCTGGACAGCGAACTAACTATGGCTACACCTTC	CASSPPGQRTNYGYTF
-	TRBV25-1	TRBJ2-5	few	TGTGCCAGCAGTGAACTTGGCCGGGGAGAGACCCAGTACTTC	CASSELGRGETQYF
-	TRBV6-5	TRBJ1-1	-	TGTGCCAGCACAAAGGACAGTACGACCAAAGCTTTCTTT	CASTKDSTTKAFF
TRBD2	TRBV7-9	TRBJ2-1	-	TGTGCCAGCAGCCCGGGACTAGCGGAGAGCAATGAGCAGTTCTTC	CASSPGLAESNEQFF
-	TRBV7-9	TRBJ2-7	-	TGTGCCAGCAGCGCGATCTACGAGCAGTACTTC	CASSAIYEQYF
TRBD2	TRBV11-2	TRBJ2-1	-	TGTGCCAGCAGATTAGCGGGGGGAAGGATCAATGAGCAGTTCTTC	CASRLAGGRINEQFF
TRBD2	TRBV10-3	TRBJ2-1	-	TGTGCCATCAGGGCTAGCGGCTCCTACAATGAGCAGTTCTTC	CAIRASGSYNEQFF
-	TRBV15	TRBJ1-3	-	TGTGCCACCAGCAGAGACAGGGACTACACCATATATTTT	CATSRDRDYTIYF
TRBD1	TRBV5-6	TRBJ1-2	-	TGTGCCAGCAGGTACAGGGGAGGCGGCTATGGCTACACCTTC	CASRYRGGGYGYTF
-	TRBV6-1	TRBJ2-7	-	TGTGCCAGCCTTGGACAGAACACCTACGAGCAGTACTTC	CASLGQNTYEQYF
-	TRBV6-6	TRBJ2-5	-	TGTGCCAGCAGTTCCCCTGCGGTCGGGGAGACCCAGTACTTC	CASSSPAVGETQYF
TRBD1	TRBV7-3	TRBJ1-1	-	TGTGCCAGCAGCCCGGACAGGATGAACACTGAAGCTTTCTTT	CASSPDRMNTEAFF
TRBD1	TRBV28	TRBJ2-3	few	TGTGCCAGCAGTTCTGACACAGGGGGCAGGGACACAGATACGCAGTATTTT	CASSSDTGGRDTDTQYF
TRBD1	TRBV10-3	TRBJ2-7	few	TGTGCCATCAGTGAGTGGCCCCCGGGACAGGGGAAGTACGAGCAGTACTTC	CAISEWPPGQGKYEQYF
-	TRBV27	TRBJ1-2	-	TGTGCCAGCAGTTCCCTAGGCAGGGTCTATGGCTACACCTTC	CASSSLGRVYGYTF
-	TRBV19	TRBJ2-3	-	TGTGCCAGTAGCGATAGTAAGATACGCGAGTATTTT	CASSDSKIREYF
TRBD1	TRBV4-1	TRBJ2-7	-	TGCGCCAGCAGCCACCCCAGGGACAGGGTTTCCTACGAGCAGTACTTC	CASSHPRDRVSYEQYF